The 29 T cell receptor beta chains given below trace back to one sample, sequenced in a study of T cell repertoires in cytomegalovirus infection. Their specific antigens are unknown. In TCRdb, the reads were re-called with MiXCR into one record per CDR3 protein. The data contain roughly 800,000 distinct CDR3 sequences, 25% to 30% of them singletons. The starting material was cultured CD8+ T cells from PBMCs, obtained from culture after CMV antigen stimulation. The origin of the receptors is a human donor in good health (CMV status not recorded). Some clones in this sample may be carry-over from other donors' samples.

A few counts support this clonotype. The V and J genes are TRBV19 and TRBJ2-4, with 8 bases lining up with TRBD2. Per germline, CDR1 LNHDA and CDR2 SQIVND (reference sequence). V trimming: 2 bases; J trimming: 0 bases; junction bases outside the gene matches: 0. This CDR3 is built from 15 residues. CDR3 nucleotide sequence: TGTGCCAGTAGTATAAGCGGGGGAGCCAAAAACATTCAGTACTTC. This codes for CASSISGGAKNIQYF.

There are a few counts of this clonotype. This chain connects TRBV7-8 to TRBJ2-6, with TRBD1 matching over 10 bases. Germline V CDR1 and CDR2: SGHVS, FQNEAQ. This CDR3 comprises 19 residues. V lost 3 bases and J lost 0; bases outside the gene matches: 8. Here the CDR3 reads CASSFGGTGAISGANVLTF. The CDR3 coding sequence is TGTGCCAGCAGCTTCGGAGGGACAGGGGCAATCTCTGGGGCCAACGTCCTGACTTTC.

This clonotype was recorded a few times. The chain uses TRBV7-2 and TRBJ1-2, with D possibly matching TRBD1 (6 bases). The V and J ends lost 5 bases and 5 bases respectively, with 15 bases between them. Germline V gives CDR1 SGHTA, CDR2 FQGNSA. The length of the CDR3 is 14 residues. CDR3 in amino acids: CASSGEGGGYGYTF. CDR3 in DNA: TGTGCCAGCAGCGGAGAGGGGGGAGGGTATGGCTACACCTTC.

This clonotype was counted many times. This chain uses TRBV7-2 with TRBJ1-1; TRBD1 is a possible D gene (5 bases). V lost 3 bases and J lost 4, with 18 bases in between. The CDR3 spans 16 residues. The germline CDR1 and CDR2 sequences are SGHTA and FQGNSA. The CDR3 bases are TGTGCCAGCAGCTTTTCAGGGTATTTTAGTTTCACTGAAGCTTTCTTT. Translated, it gives CASSFSGYFSFTEAFF. Using reference TRBV7-2 and TRBJ1-1 for the parts outside the CDR3, the full variable domain is GAGVSQSPSNKVTEKGKDVELRCDPISGHTALYWYRQSLGQGLEFLIYFQGNSAPDKSGLPSDRFSAERTGGSVSTLTIQRTQQEDSAVYLCASSFSGYFSFTEAFFGQGTRLTVV.

The chain has TRBV5-4 and TRBJ1-1; D gene uncertain. This CDR3 region has 14 residues. Trimming took off 0 bases at V and 9 bases at J, with 15 bases between the two ends. Germline CDR1 reads SGHNT; CDR2 reads YYREEE (reference sequence). In DNA form, the CDR3 reads TGTGCCAGCAGCTTGGCCGAGGAGAGACTCAAAGCTTTCTTT. This codes for CASSLAEERLKAFF.

The chain combines TRBV5-6 with TRBJ1-1, with 8 bases fitting TRBD1. The V segment lost 0 bases and the J segment 5 bases; nucleotides outside the gene matches: 12. Germline CDR1 reads SGHDT; CDR2 reads YYEEEE. The CDR3 is made up of 17 amino acids. The CDR3 is CASSLVGLPGGWTEAFF. Written as DNA, the CDR3 is TGTGCCAGCAGCTTGGTCGGGCTTCCAGGGGGCTGGACTGAAGCTTTCTTT.

This sequence joins TRBV6-1 and TRBJ1-5, with 9 bases fitting TRBD1. Trimming took 6 bases from V and 3 from J; bases not matched to a gene: 6. The CDR3 is 15 residues long. Germline CDR1 and CDR2: MNHNS and SASEGT. The CDR3 here is CASRMRDRDNQPQHF. The CDR3 bases are TGTGCCAGCAGGATGCGGGACAGGGACAATCAGCCCCAGCATTTT.

This clonotype was seen a single time. This chain uses TRBV18 with TRBJ1-1; the match to TRBD1 covers 12 bases. Germline V gene sequence: CDR1 KGHSH, CDR2 LQKENI. CDR3 length: 16 amino acids. J was trimmed by 1 base and V by 3 bases; bases with no gene match: 3. As DNA, the CDR3 is TGTGCCAGCTCACCGGGGGGACAGGGGGCGAACACTGAAGCTTTCTTT. Residues: CASSPGGQGANTEAFF.

The sample holds a few counts of this clonotype. J is TRBJ2-6 and V is TRBV9; D not resolved. The V gene lost 4 bases and the J gene lost 2 bases, with 13 bases spanning the gap. The V gene's germline CDR1 is SGDLS and CDR2 YYNGEE. This CDR3 region has 16 residues. CDR3 sequence: CASSSMSGTGANVLTF. The CDR3 DNA is TGTGCCAGCAGCTCGATGTCCGGAACTGGGGCCAACGTCCTGACTTTC. The full variable domain, with the rest looked up from reference TRBV9 and TRBJ2-6, is DSGVTQTPKHLITATGQRVTLRCSPRSGDLSVYWYQQSLDQGLQFLIQYYNGEERAKGNILERFSAQQFPDLHSELNLSSLELGDSALYFCASSSMSGTGANVLTFGAGSRLTVL.

In its sample, this clonotype was seen a few times. This chain connects TRBV19 to TRBJ1-1, with TRBD1 identical over 7 bases. The CDR3 contains 13 residues. V was pared by 8 bases and J by 2 bases, with 5 bases of the junction left unmatched. CDR1 and CDR2 from the germline V gene are LNHDA and SQIVND (reference sequence). The CDR3 loop is CASQQGSNTEAFF. The CDR3 DNA reads TGTGCCAGTCAACAGGGGAGTAACACTGAAGCTTTCTTT. Filled out from reference TRBV19 and TRBJ1-1, the complete variable domain reads DGGITQSPKYLFRKEGQNVTLSCEQNLNHDAMYWYRQDPGQGLRLIYYSQIVNDFQKGDIAEGYSVSREKKESFPLTVTSAQKNPTAFYLCASQQGSNTEAFFGQGTRLTVV.

This clonotype appeared a few times. V gene TRBV27 combines with J gene TRBJ2-6, with D perhaps given as TRBD1 or TRBD2 (5 bases each). This CDR3 comprises 18 residues. Germline assignment: CDR1 MNHEY and CDR2 SMNVEV (reference sequence). Trimming took 2 bases from V and 4 from J, leaving 18 bases between them. CDR3 protein: CASSLNWGPGRGANVLTF. CDR3 coding DNA: TGTGCCAGCAGTTTAAATTGGGGACCGGGCCGGGGGGCCAACGTCCTGACTTTC.

This clonotype was counted a few times. The chain carries TRBV6-2 or TRBV6-3 and TRBJ2-1, with a tentative D call TRBD2 (6 bases). The ends were cut back, 0 bases at V and 7 bases at J, with 16 bases in the middle. Germline V gene data show CDR1 as MNHEY and CDR2 as SVGEGT. The CDR3 is 16 residues long. This CDR3 is CASSYSYSYGGNEQFF. CDR3 sequence (DNA): TGTGCCAGCAGTTACTCGTACTCATATGGGGGGAATGAGCAGTTCTTC.

This clonotype was counted a few times. The chain recombines TRBV6-8 with TRBJ2-7, with 8 bases lining up with TRBD1. CDR1 and CDR2 (germline): MNHGY, SAAAGT. The ends lost 4 bases at V and 7 bases at J; junction bases unmatched: 3. This CDR3 is 12 amino acids long. Here the CDR3 reads CASSSGGREQYF. In nucleotides, the CDR3 is TGTGCCAGCAGTTCAGGGGGCCGGGAGCAGTACTTC.

This clonotype turned up a few times. The chain recombines TRBV24-1 with TRBJ2-7, with TRBD1 identical over 9 bases. Germline-derived CDR1 and CDR2 are KGHDR and SFDVKD. The CDR3 loop spans 14 amino acids. The J segment lost 5 bases and the V segment lost 6 bases, leaving 7 bases of the junction unmatched. The CDR3 region has the DNA TGTGCCACCAGTTCGGGACAGGGTTCGGACGAGCAGTACTTC. Its protein product is CATSSGQGSDEQYF.

This clonotype was picked up a small number of times. This chain's CDR3 is CAISAYTAGLPTEAFF. CDR3 DNA: TGTGCCATCAGTGCCTACACCGCCGGCTTGCCCACTGAAGCTTTCTTT. This chain links TRBV10-3 with TRBJ1-1; D call uncertain. V was clipped by 4 bases and J by 4 bases, with 19 bases between them. There are 16 residues in the CDR3. Germline loops: CDR1 ENHRY, CDR2 SYGVKD.

CDR3 DNA sequence: TGCGCCAGCAGCCATACAGGGACCTACAATGAGCAGTTCTTC. Amino acid sequence: CASSHTGTYNEQFF. The chain combines TRBV4-3 with TRBJ2-1, with D possibly TRBD1 on 6 matching bases. Trimming left V 3 bases short and J 2 bases short, with 8 bases between. This CDR3 has 14 amino acids. From germline, CDR1 is LGHNA and CDR2 YSLEER.

This clonotype occurred a few times. This rearrangement joins TRBV7-2 to TRBJ2-1; D is undetermined. The germline gives CDR1 SGHTA, CDR2 FQGNSA. The germline V and J ends were trimmed by 10 bases and 4 bases, with 11 bases remaining between them. The CDR3 loop spans 12 amino acids. The CDR3 nucleotides are TGTGCCACTTCGGAAGGATACAATGAGCAGTTCTTC. Protein sequence: CATSEGYNEQFF.

CDR3 sequence: CASSYGQGVTYEQYF. The CDR3 bases are TGTGCCAGCAGTTACGGACAGGGAGTTACCTACGAGCAGTACTTC. V gene TRBV27 combines with J gene TRBJ2-7, with TRBD1 matching 8 bases. V lost 4 bases, J lost 2 bases, and 7 bases stayed unmatched. This CDR3 spans 15 amino acids. Germline CDR1 MNHEY, CDR2 SMNVEV (reference sequence).

This clonotype showed up many times. This sequence joins TRBV12-3 or TRBV12-4 and TRBJ1-2, with 7 bases matching TRBD1. This CDR3 spans 14 amino acids. V shed 6 bases and J 1 base; nucleotides not matched to a gene: 5. The CDR3 protein is CASRGTELNYGYTF. CDR3 DNA sequence: TGTGCCAGCAGGGGGACAGAACTTAACTATGGCTACACCTTC.

The V gene is TRBV28, the J gene TRBJ1-5, with 8 bases that match TRBD1. V was pared by 6 bases and J by 0 bases, with 13 bases of the junction left unmatched. This CDR3 is built from 18 residues. The germline gives CDR1 MDHEN, CDR2 SYDVKM. The CDR3 loop reads CASSLLLGQAYSNQPQHF. CDR3 nucleotides: TGTGCCAGCAGCCTCCTCCTGGGACAGGCTTATAGCAATCAGCCCCAGCATTTT.

A few counts support this clonotype. V usage is TRBV19 and J usage is TRBJ2-3; no reliable D call. This CDR3 comprises 14 residues. CDR1 and CDR2 from the germline V gene are LNHDA and SQIVND (reference sequence). V shed 7 bases and J shed 0 bases, with 11 bases lying between them. This CDR3 is CASTRTLSTDTQYF. The CDR3 nucleotides read TGTGCCAGTACGAGGACCTTAAGCACAGATACGCAGTATTTT.

This clonotype was observed a few times. The rearrangement joins TRBV7-9 to TRBJ1-2; TRBD1 matches 8 bases. CDR1 SEHNR and CDR2 FQNEAQ come from the germline V gene (reference sequence). This CDR3 is 15 amino acids long. Trimming at V came to 1 base and at J to 6 bases, leaving 7 bases not matched to a gene. CDR3 loop: CASSLVLKDRDGYTF. In DNA, the CDR3 is TGTGCCAGCAGCTTAGTCCTAAAGGACAGGGATGGCTACACCTTC.

Notes on this clonotype: This may be a read error, as it is one base from a much larger clone. The genes are TRBV7-8 and TRBJ2-1; unclear D gene. The CDR3 runs to 13 residues. CDR1 and CDR2 from the germline V gene are SGHVS and FQNEAQ. This CDR3 reads CTSSFSPVYEQFF. In DNA, the CDR3 is TGTACCAGCAGCTTCAGCCCCGTCTATGAGCAGTTCTTC.

The V and J genes are TRBV5-6 and TRBJ2-7; D uncertain. Germline V gene sequence: CDR1 SGHDT, CDR2 YYEEEE. Trimming stripped 4 bases from V and 1 base from J, with 12 bases between. This CDR3 contains 14 residues. The CDR3 spells CASSLSAWSYEQYV. In DNA, the CDR3 is TGTGCCAGCAGCCTATCCGCCTGGTCCTACGAGCAGTACGTC.

The rearrangement uses TRBV2 and TRBJ1-2; D unclear. The germline V and J ends were trimmed by 7 bases and 8 bases, with 11 bases remaining between them. CDR3 size: 11 residues. Germline V gene data show CDR1 as SNHLY and CDR2 as FYNNEI. CDR3 sequence (DNA): TGTGCCAGCATTTACTCTTACGGCTACACCTTC. It encodes CASIYSYGYTF. The variable domain in full, with the rest retrieved from reference TRBV2 and TRBJ1-2, is EPEVTQTPSHQVTQMGQEVILRCVPISNHLYFYWYRQILGQKVEFLVSFYNNEISEKSEIFDDQFSVERPDGSNFTLKIRSTKLEDSAMYFCASIYSYGYTFGSGTRLTVV.

This clonotype was seen a few times. The chain employs TRBV14 and TRBJ1-2; D unclear. This CDR3 is 15 amino acids long. CDR1 is SGHDN, CDR2 FVKESK, per germline. The V and J ends lost 4 bases and 8 bases respectively, with 20 bases between them. The chain's CDR3 is CASSPREGAFRGYTF. DNA for the CDR3: TGTGCCAGCAGCCCCCGGGAGGGAGCCTTTCGCGGCTACACCTTC.

On this clonotype: This clone may be a read error of a much larger clone one base away. This chain joins TRBV7-2 and TRBJ1-4; tentatively, D is TRBD1 (6 bases). Looked up from germline, CDR1 is SGHTA and CDR2 is FQGNSA. This CDR3 has 14 residues. CDR3: CVSSFTGPNEKLFF. The CDR3 coding sequence is TGTGTCAGCAGCTTTACAGGGCCTAATGAAAAACTGTTTTTT.

This clonotype is a singleton in its sample. The chain recombines TRBV5-4 with TRBJ1-1; possible D gene TRBD1, 5 bases. The CDR3 is 14 amino acids. The V and J ends lost 0 bases and 6 bases respectively, with 12 bases between them. Germline V gives CDR1 SGHNT, CDR2 YYREEE (reference sequence). CDR3 sequence (DNA): TGTGCCAGCAGCTTGGTTGCAGGGACTTCTGAAGCTTTCTTT. Translation: CASSLVAGTSEAFF.

This clonotype was observed a handful of times. The chain links TRBV19 to TRBJ2-1; D is uncertain. This CDR3 comprises 14 residues. Looked up from germline, CDR1 is LNHDA and CDR2 is SQIVND (reference sequence). V was pared by 6 bases and J by 4 bases, with 13 bases between. The CDR3 DNA is TGTGCCAGTAGCCCTTATGACGGTTACAATGAGCAGTTCTTC. Its protein is CASSPYDGYNEQFF.